This T cell receptor (beta chain) emerged from a study of vaccination effects on CD4 cells after COVID-19. Turning to the study itself: Samples collected post-vaccine were obtained a median of 72 days after the second dose.

Concerning this clone itself: Its matching antigen is unknown.

Following 10 days of culture, CD4+ T cells were isolated. Participants received two doses of either the BNT162b2 or mRNA-1273 vaccine. In the vaccine recipients, nucleocapsid antibodies were negative and there was no prior SARS-CoV-2 infection. Here immunoSEQ multiplex PCR was the method, and the copy in TCRdb shows in-frame clones only, minus some. This table has more than 60,000 clones, roughly 74% appearing once. V trimming: 3 bases; J trimming: 2 bases; junction bases outside the gene matches: 0. This CDR3 is 13 amino acids long. The germline CDR1 and CDR2 sequences are SNHLY and FYNNEI. The rearrangement links TRBV2 to TRBJ2-5; 7 bases map to TRBD2. The material sequenced was CD4+ T cells from PBMCs cultured without peptide, taken after COVID-19 vaccination. The clonotype was recovered from a human donor who received a COVID-19 vaccine. CDR3 in DNA: TGTGCCAGCAGTGAGGGACTACAAGAGACCCAGTACTTC. The encoded protein is CASSEGLQETQYF.